Each of the 7 T cell receptor beta chains below was sequenced from the same sample in a study of blood T cell repertoires in COVID-19. Clones were read by immunoSEQ multiplex PCR, and TCRdb kept only the in-frame ones, dropping some. The sample yields about 210,000 clones, more than 75% seen once. Source material: peripheral blood. The receptors were gathered from a human donor in a cohort sampled during active COVID-19.

This sequence joins TRBV28 and TRBJ1-2, with a possible D match to TRBD1 (5 bases). The CDR3 totals 15 residues. The germline gives CDR1 MDHEN, CDR2 SYDVKM. V was cut by 6 bases and J by 2 bases, with 16 bases left in between. The CDR3 coding sequence is TGTGCCAGCAGCCTCCAAGGGGCAGGGAACTATGGCTACACCTTC. This translates into CASSLQGAGNYGYTF.

The chain links TRBV7-9 to TRBJ2-7, with TRBD1 matching over 9 bases. Losses at the gene ends were 5 bases for V and 10 bases for J; bases not matched to a gene: 18. CDR3 length: 16 residues. CDR1 is SEHNR and CDR2 is FQNEAQ in the germline V gene (reference sequence). CDR3 region: CASSQLPGQGPRVQYF. DNA for the CDR3: TGTGCCAGCAGCCAGCTCCCGGGACAGGGCCCTCGGGTTCAGTACTTC.

The rearrangement joins TRBV20-1 to TRBJ1-1; D unclear. The germline gives CDR1 DFQATT, CDR2 SNEGSKA (reference sequence). V lost 3 bases to trimming and J lost 3 bases, with 14 bases between them. This CDR3 is built from 14 residues. For the CDR3, the DNA is TGCAGTGCTAGTTCTCGGGATTGGGACACTGAAGCTTTCTTT. This sequence encodes CSASSRDWDTEAFF.

In its sample, this clone was seen a few times. CDR3 sequence: CASSLPSGVSYEQYF. The CDR3 nucleotides read TGCGCCAGCAGCCTACCCAGCGGGGTCTCCTACGAGCAGTACTTC. V and J are TRBV4-1 and TRBJ2-7, with 7 bases that match TRBD2. The trim removed 4 bases at V and 0 bases at J, leaving 6 bases unmatched. This CDR3 region has 15 residues. Germline-derived CDR1 and CDR2 are MGHRA and YSYEKL.

The chain recombines TRBV10-3 with TRBJ1-2, with 11 bases fitting TRBD1. Germline V gene data show CDR1 as ENHRY and CDR2 as SYGVKD. This CDR3 has 13 amino acids. Trimming at V came to 7 bases and at J to 8 bases, leaving 6 bases not matched to a gene. CDR3 residues: CAITAGTGGGYTF. The DNA for the CDR3 is TGTGCCATCACCGCAGGGACAGGGGGAGGCTACACCTTC.

The chain uses TRBV7-6 and TRBJ2-7; D not resolved. Germline CDR1 SGHVS, CDR2 FNYEAQ. The CDR3 extends over 13 amino acids. Between the trimmed V and J ends, which lost 0 bases and 5 bases, there was a span of 8 bases. The CDR3 sequence: CASSLAENDEQYF. Written as DNA, the CDR3 is TGTGCCAGCAGCTTAGCAGAGAACGACGAGCAGTACTTC.

This clone was observed a single time. The rearrangement uses TRBV28 and TRBJ2-1; 7 nucleotides line up with TRBD2. Trimming cost V 2 bases and J 5 bases; bases outside gene matches: 0. The CDR3 is made up of 13 amino acids. CDR1 is MDHEN, CDR2 SYDVKM, per germline. For the CDR3, the DNA is TGTGCCAGCAGTTTAGGGGGGGACAATGAGCAGTTCTTC. Its protein is CASSLGGDNEQFF.